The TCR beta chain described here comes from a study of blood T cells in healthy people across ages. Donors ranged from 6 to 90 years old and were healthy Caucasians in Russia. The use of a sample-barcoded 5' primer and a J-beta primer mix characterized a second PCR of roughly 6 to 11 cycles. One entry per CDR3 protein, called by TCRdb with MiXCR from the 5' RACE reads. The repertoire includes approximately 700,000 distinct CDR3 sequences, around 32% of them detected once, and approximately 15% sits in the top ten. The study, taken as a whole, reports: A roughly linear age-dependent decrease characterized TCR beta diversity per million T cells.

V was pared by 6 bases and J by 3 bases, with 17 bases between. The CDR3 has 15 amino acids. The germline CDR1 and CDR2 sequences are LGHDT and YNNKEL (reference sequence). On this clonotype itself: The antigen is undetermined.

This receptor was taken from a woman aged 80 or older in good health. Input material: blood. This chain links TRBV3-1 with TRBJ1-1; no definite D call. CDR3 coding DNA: TGTGCCAGCAGTCCTTTGGGTCAGGCTTACACTGAAGCTTTCTTT. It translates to CASSPLGQAYTEAFF.